This T cell receptor beta chain was retrieved from a study of shared clonotypes between healthy human individuals. Study results and limitations: The sole specimen, blood, was sampled, and tissue repertoires likely differ.

Data came from immunoSEQ multiplex PCR; TCRdb stores just in-frame clones and leaves some out. Among about 1.9 million clones listed, 85% to 95% were seen once. A word on this clone: Its antigen is undetermined.

Cells designated naive CD8 were CD45RO-negative and were positively selected for CCR7, with terminally differentiated effector memory CD45RA+ cells excluded. Adult Caucasians living in Nashville, Tennessee made up all of the donors. CDR1 and CDR2 from the germline V gene are SGDLS and YYNGEE. The V and J ends lost 3 bases and 8 bases, in that order; junction bases with no gene match: 9. The CDR3 contains 14 residues. The chain carries TRBV9 and TRBJ1-2, with 8 bases aligning to TRBD1. Sequenced input: naive CD8+ T cells from PBMCs. The TCR originated in a young man in good health. Some clones in this sample may be carry-over from other donors' samples. The CDR3 bases are TGTGCCAGCAGCGCTATGACAGGGGACCTCGGCTACACCTTC. Residues: CASSAMTGDLGYTF.